The TCR beta chain under discussion was sequenced for a study of blood T cell repertoires in COVID-19. Study-wide context: The origin of the acute and convalescent COVID-19 samples was the United States, Italy and Spain.

Per the germline V gene, CDR1 is MNHEY and CDR2 is SMNVEV (reference sequence). The CDR3 is 14 amino acids. Trimming cost V 6 bases and J 2 bases, with 13 bases left between them. The data were produced by immunoSEQ multiplex PCR, yet TCRdb's version contains in-frame clones alone and is incomplete. The repertoire holds approximately 150,000 clones, with about 85% as singletons. The TCR comes from a woman at least 80 years old with COVID-19, enrolled during active disease. V gene TRBV27 combines with J gene TRBJ1-1; perhaps TRBD1 as D (6 bases). The sequencing input was peripheral blood. The CDR3 coding sequence is TGTGCCAGCAGCCGCTGGACAGACAACACTGAAGCTTTCTTT. Residues: CASSRWTDNTEAFF.